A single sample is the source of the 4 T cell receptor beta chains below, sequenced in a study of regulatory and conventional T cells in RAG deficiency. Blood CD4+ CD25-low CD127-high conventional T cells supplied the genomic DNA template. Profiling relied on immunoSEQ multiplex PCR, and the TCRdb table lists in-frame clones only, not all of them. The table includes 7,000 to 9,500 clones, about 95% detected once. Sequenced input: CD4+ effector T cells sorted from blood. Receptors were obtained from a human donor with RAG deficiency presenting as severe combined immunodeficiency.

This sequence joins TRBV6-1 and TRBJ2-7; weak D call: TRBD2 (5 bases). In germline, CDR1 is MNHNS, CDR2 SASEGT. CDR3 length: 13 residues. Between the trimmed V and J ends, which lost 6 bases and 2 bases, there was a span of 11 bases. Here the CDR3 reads CASRRSRAYEQYF. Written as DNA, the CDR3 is TGTGCCAGCAGAAGGTCGCGGGCCTACGAGCAGTACTTC.

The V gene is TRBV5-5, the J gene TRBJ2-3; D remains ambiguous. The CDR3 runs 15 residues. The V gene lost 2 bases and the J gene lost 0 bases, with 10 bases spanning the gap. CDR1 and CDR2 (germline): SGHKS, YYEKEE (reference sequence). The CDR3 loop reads CASSLGRSSTDTQYF. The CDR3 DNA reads TGTGCCAGCAGCTTAGGGCGGTCTAGCACAGATACGCAGTATTTT.

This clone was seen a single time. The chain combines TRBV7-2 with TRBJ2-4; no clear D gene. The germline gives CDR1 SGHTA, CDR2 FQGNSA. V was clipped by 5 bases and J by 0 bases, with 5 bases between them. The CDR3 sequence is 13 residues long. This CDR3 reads CASSRVAKNIQYF. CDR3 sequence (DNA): TGTGCCAGCAGCAGGGTAGCCAAAAACATTCAGTACTTC.

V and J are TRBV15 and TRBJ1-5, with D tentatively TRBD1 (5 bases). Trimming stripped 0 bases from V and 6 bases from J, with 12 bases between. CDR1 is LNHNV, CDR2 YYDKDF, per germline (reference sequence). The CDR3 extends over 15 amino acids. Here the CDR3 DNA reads TGTGCCACCAGCAGAGATTTGGGGCTGAGTCAGCCCCAGCATTTT. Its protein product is CATSRDLGLSQPQHF.